Below, 9 T cell receptor beta chains from the same sample are listed, as sequenced in a study of blood T cell repertoires in COVID-19. Only in-frame clones appear in the TCRdb table, and some are missing; sequencing was by immunoSEQ multiplex PCR. Among over 200,000 clones listed, 80% to 90% were seen once. Material: peripheral blood. The receptors originated from a man under 40 who had recovered from COVID-19.

The CDR3, as DNA: TGTGCCAGCAGCACCTCTAGCGGAATCTACAATGAGCAGTTCTTC. Translation gives CASSTSSGIYNEQFF. J is TRBJ2-1 and V is TRBV7-2; 7 bases line up with TRBD2. Germline values: CDR1 SGHTA, CDR2 FQGNSA. V shed 5 bases, J shed 3 bases, and the junction held 7 bases outside the gene matches. This CDR3 region has 15 residues.

V usage is TRBV5-6 and J usage is TRBJ2-7; 8 bases are a match to TRBD2. The CDR3 covers 17 residues. CDR1 is SGHDT and CDR2 is YYEEEE in the germline V gene. Trimming cost V 0 bases and J 0 bases; bases outside gene matches: 8. The CDR3 sequence is CASSLAASGRPSYEQYF. In nucleotides, the CDR3 is TGTGCCAGCAGCTTGGCTGCTAGCGGGCGCCCCTCCTACGAGCAGTACTTC.

The chain couples TRBV6-2 or TRBV6-3 to TRBJ2-3; TRBD1 is a possible D gene (5 bases). The CDR3 runs to 15 residues. The germline CDR1 and CDR2 sequences are MNHEY and SVGEGT. The V end was cut by 2 bases, the J end by 1 base, with 10 bases between. CDR3 DNA sequence: TGTGCCAGCAGTTACGGAGACAGTGGCACAGATACGCAGTATTTT. Protein sequence: CASSYGDSGTDTQYF.

The CDR3: CSVAPTGGGEKLFF. The CDR3 nucleotides read TGCAGCGTTGCACCGACAGGGGGAGGAGAAAAACTGTTTTTT. V usage is TRBV29-1 and J usage is TRBJ1-4; TRBD1 agrees at 9 bases. Germline V gene data show CDR1 as SQVTM and CDR2 as ANQGSEA. V shed 4 bases, J shed 8 bases, and the junction held 8 bases outside the gene matches. The CDR3 runs 14 residues.

The CDR3 nucleotides are TGTGCCAGCAGTAACGGGGGGGCCCTGGAGTATTTT. Encoded protein: CASSNGGALEYF. The V call is TRBV5-4, the J call TRBJ2-3, with TRBD2 matching over 8 bases. Looked up from germline, CDR1 is SGHNT and CDR2 is YYREEE (reference sequence). CDR3 length: 12 amino acids. Trimming took 5 bases from V and 13 from J; bases not matched to a gene: 9.

The sample holds one count of this clone. The CDR3 DNA reads TGTGCCAGCAGTTTGCAGGCAAATCAGCCCCAGCATTTT. Its translation: CASSLQANQPQHF. The chain couples TRBV12-3 or TRBV12-4 to TRBJ1-5, with D unclear. The CDR3 extends over 13 amino acids. Trimming shortened V by 3 bases and J by 4 bases, and 7 bases separated the two germline ends.

The chain combines TRBV5-8 with TRBJ2-7; 9 positions agree with TRBD1. V was pared by 4 bases and J by 3 bases, with 8 bases of the junction left unmatched. The CDR3 spans 15 residues. Germline assignment: CDR1 SGHTS and CDR2 YDEGEE. CDR3 nucleotides: TGTGCCAGCAGCCTGGGACAGGGTATGATCTACGAGCAGTACTTC. Amino acids: CASSLGQGMIYEQYF.

The chain has TRBV5-1 and TRBJ1-1; D not resolved. Per the germline V gene, CDR1 is SGHRS and CDR2 is YFSETQ. There are 13 residues in the CDR3. V was cut by 9 bases and J by 4 bases, with 16 bases left in between. Written as DNA, the CDR3 is TGCGCCACTAGTCAGTCTCGGGGCACTGAAGCTTTCTTT. This codes for CATSQSRGTEAFF.

This clone was counted once. V is TRBV24-1 and J is TRBJ2-5; 11 bases line up with TRBD2. V lost 0 bases to trimming and J lost 2 bases; unmatched junction nucleotides: 7. This CDR3 spans 18 amino acids. In germline, CDR1 is KGHDR, CDR2 SFDVKD. CDR3 sequence reads: CATSDLRLAGGRQETQYF. The CDR3 coding sequence is TGTGCCACCAGTGATTTGAGGTTAGCGGGGGGGCGACAAGAGACCCAGTACTTC.